The 25 T cell receptor beta chains reported below all come from one sample, sequenced in a study of cytomegalovirus exposure and HLA in healthy donors. PCR primers comprised 60 Vbeta and 13 Jbeta primers. Method: immunoSEQ multiplex PCR; TCRdb's copy keeps in-frame clones and lacks some. The sample data list some 200,000 clones. Sequencing used PBMCs. The receptors were gathered from a boy aged 5-17 years in good health and CMV-seronegative.

The rearrangement links TRBV6-6 to TRBJ2-7, with 7 bases fitting TRBD2. The germline gives CDR1 MNHNY, CDR2 SVGAGI (reference sequence). V gave up 5 bases and J gave up 4 bases; unmatched junction bases: 11. The length of the CDR3 is 15 residues. CDR3 in DNA: TGTGCCAGCAGTATCCCTGGGGGGGAGGCTTACGAGCAGTACTTC. This codes for CASSIPGGEAYEQYF.

The rearrangement links TRBV28 to TRBJ1-5, with TRBD1 as a possible D gene (6 bases). CDR1 and CDR2 (germline): MDHEN, SYDVKM. This CDR3 region has 14 residues. V was cut by 6 bases and J by 7 bases, with 16 bases left in between. CDR3 coding DNA: TGTGCCAGCAGCCTATACCCAAGGGGGCAGCCCCAGCATTTT. As protein: CASSLYPRGQPQHF.

V gene TRBV21-1 combines with J gene TRBJ1-2; TRBD1 is the table's D call and was not checked against the DNA. TRBV21-1 corresponds to a pseudogene. The CDR3 is 17 amino acids. The DNA for the CDR3 is TGTGCCAGCAGCAAAGCGCTAGGACAGGGGCGCCATGGGGGCTACACCTTC. It translates to CASSKALGQGRHGGYTF.

The chain joins TRBV6-6 to TRBJ2-1, with 9 bases matching TRBD1. Trimming took 6 bases from V and 4 from J; bases not matched to a gene: 10. From germline, CDR1 is MNHNY and CDR2 SVGAGI (reference sequence). This CDR3 is built from 16 residues. CDR3 bases: TGTGCCAGCAGACCAGGCCGGGACAGGGCTTACAATGAGCAGTTCTTC. It encodes CASRPGRDRAYNEQFF.

The chain employs TRBV19 and TRBJ2-3, with a tentative D call TRBD1 (5 bases). This CDR3 is built from 14 residues. The V end lost 9 bases, the J end lost 3 bases, and 16 bases lay between the germline ends. Germline-derived CDR1 and CDR2 are LNHDA and SQIVND (reference sequence). CDR3 DNA sequence: TGTGCCAGCCAGATCCAGGGCGAGACAGATACGCAGTATTTT. Encoded protein: CASQIQGETDTQYF.

The chain uses TRBV19 and TRBJ2-7; 10 bases agree with TRBD2. The CDR3 runs to 17 residues. CDR1 and CDR2 (germline): LNHDA, SQIVND (reference sequence). The V and J ends lost 5 bases and 0 bases, in that order; junction bases with no gene match: 10. The CDR3 nucleotides read TGTGCCAGTAGTGTGGCTAGCGGGGGCCCCAGCTCCTACGAGCAGTACTTC. This gives the protein CASSVASGGPSSYEQYF.

The chain recombines TRBV11-2 with TRBJ1-1; D call uncertain. Germline CDR1 and CDR2: SGHAT and FQNNGV. This CDR3 contains 16 residues. V was trimmed by 0 bases and J by 1 base, leaving 12 bases between them. The CDR3 is CASSLDIQEGNTEAFF. Here the CDR3 DNA reads TGTGCCAGCAGCTTAGATATTCAGGAAGGGAACACTGAAGCTTTCTTT.

The CDR3 nucleotides are TGCGCCAGCAGCTTAGGACAACCCCCCCGCATTTATGGCTACACCTTC. Translated, it gives CASSLGQPPRIYGYTF. The V call is TRBV5-1, the J call TRBJ1-2; maybe TRBD1 (5 bases). Germline values: CDR1 SGHRS, CDR2 YFSETQ. The CDR3 consists of 16 residues. Trimming stripped 2 bases from V and 5 bases from J, with 19 bases between.

The V gene is TRBV4-1, the J gene TRBJ1-5, with D perhaps TRBD1 (5 bases). Germline assignment: CDR1 MGHRA and CDR2 YSYEKL. The CDR3 spans 15 residues. V gave up 1 base and J gave up 1 base, with 8 bases separating them. This CDR3 is CASSQVSGSNQPQHF. The CDR3 coding sequence is TGCGCCAGCAGCCAAGTGTCAGGGAGCAATCAGCCCCAGCATTTT.

The rearrangement links TRBV6-5 to TRBJ1-2; no clear D gene. V lost 2 bases and J 6 bases, leaving 16 bases between the germline ends. The CDR3 is made up of 15 amino acids. CDR1 MNHEY and CDR2 SVGAGI come from the germline V gene. The CDR3, as DNA: TGTGCCAGCAGTTACGGTTCACAAGTCTCCCATGGCTACACCTTC. It codes for CASSYGSQVSHGYTF.

The chain combines TRBV7-9 with TRBJ2-5, with D hard to call. The V gene's germline CDR1 is SEHNR and CDR2 FQNEAQ (reference sequence). The germline V and J ends were trimmed by 7 bases and 0 bases, with 9 bases remaining between them. The CDR3 is 13 residues long. The CDR3 loop is CASTRSYQETQYF. Here the CDR3 DNA reads TGTGCCAGCACGCGGAGTTACCAAGAGACCCAGTACTTC.

The V call is TRBV2, the J call TRBJ1-5; the D is unclear. The V end lost 1 base, the J end lost 7 bases, and 11 bases lay between the germline ends. CDR1 and CDR2 (germline): SNHLY, FYNNEI. The CDR3 spans 14 residues. The CDR3 sequence: CASSEVLREQPQHF. In nucleotides, the CDR3 is TGTGCCAGCAGTGAAGTATTGCGAGAACAGCCCCAGCATTTT.

The V gene is TRBV28, the J gene TRBJ2-6, with 7 nucleotides matching TRBD1. With 2 bases clipped from V and 0 bases from J, the junction kept 10 bases outside the gene matches. The CDR3 runs to 19 residues. Germline-derived CDR1 and CDR2 are MDHEN and SYDVKM. The CDR3 region is CASSLVYGTEDSGANVLTF. The CDR3 nucleotides are TGTGCCAGCAGTTTAGTTTATGGGACAGAAGACTCTGGGGCCAACGTCCTGACTTTC.

CDR3 sequence: CASSPSGGARNEQFF. The CDR3 DNA follows: TGTGCCAGCTCGCCAAGCGGGGGGGCGAGGAATGAGCAGTTCTTC. This chain uses TRBV18 with TRBJ2-1; 10 bases are a match to TRBD2. This CDR3 region has 15 residues. Germline V lookup: CDR1 KGHSH, CDR2 LQKENI. Trimming at V came to 6 bases and at J to 7 bases, leaving 9 bases not matched to a gene.

The chain couples TRBV2 to TRBJ1-1; D gene ambiguous. Trimming took 6 bases from V and 1 from J, leaving 15 bases between them. The germline gives CDR1 SNHLY, CDR2 FYNNEI. This CDR3 spans 15 amino acids. The chain's CDR3 is CASRKVREGNTEAFF. For the CDR3, the DNA is TGTGCCAGCAGGAAAGTCCGGGAGGGGAACACTGAAGCTTTCTTT.

The rearrangement joins TRBV6-6 to TRBJ2-3; 10 bases are a match to TRBD1. CDR3 length equals 15 residues. The trim removed 4 bases at V and 7 bases at J, leaving 8 bases unmatched. The V gene's germline CDR1 is MNHNY and CDR2 SVGAGI (reference sequence). In DNA form, the CDR3 reads TGTGCCAGCAGTTCACCGGGACAGGGGTTAAATACGCAGTATTTT. It translates to CASSSPGQGLNTQYF.

V usage is TRBV12-1 and J usage is TRBJ1-1; TRBD1 was called by the table and not checked on the DNA. TRBV12-1 counts as a pseudogene. The CDR3 contains 17 residues. The CDR3 protein is CASSYQRVGQGVAEAFF. DNA of the CDR3: TGTGCCAGCAGCTATCAAAGAGTGGGACAGGGGGTCGCTGAAGCTTTCTTT.

In the case of this clone: Other DNA variants within this sample encode the same CDR3. The chain employs TRBV7-8 and TRBJ2-1; D not resolved. Germline V gene data show CDR1 as SGHVS and CDR2 as FQNEAQ. V lost 5 bases and J 10 bases, leaving 18 bases between the germline ends. The CDR3 runs 14 residues. The CDR3 DNA reads as TGTGCCAGCAGCCGACCTCGCCTAGTAGGAGAGCAGTTCTTC. Protein sequence: CASSRPRLVGEQFF.

The gene calls are TRBV25-1 and TRBJ1-1, with D uncertain. Looked up from germline, CDR1 is MGHDK and CDR2 is SYGVNS. The CDR3 runs 14 residues. Between the trimmed V and J ends, which lost 4 bases and 1 base, there was a span of 10 bases. CDR3 amino acids: CASSGRVSNTEAFF. In nucleotides, the CDR3 is TGTGCCAGCAGTGGGAGGGTTTCGAACACTGAAGCTTTCTTT.

This chain connects TRBV18 to TRBJ2-7, with a possible D match to TRBD2 (6 bases). The V gene lost 2 bases and the J gene lost 6 bases, with 17 bases spanning the gap. This CDR3 has 15 residues. The V gene's germline CDR1 is KGHSH and CDR2 LQKENI. Written as DNA, the CDR3 is TGTGCCAGCTCACCATCGGGGGACGGAACTTCCGAGCAGTACTTC. Translating it yields CASSPSGDGTSEQYF.

J is TRBJ2-1 and V is TRBV9, with 8 bases aligning to TRBD2. CDR3 size: 14 residues. CDR1 SGDLS and CDR2 YYNGEE come from the germline V gene. V was pared by 5 bases and J by 4 bases, with 5 bases of the junction left unmatched. CDR3 nucleotide sequence: TGTGCCAGCAGTCCGGGGGGGGCTTACAATGAGCAGTTCTTC. It translates to CASSPGGAYNEQFF.

The chain joins TRBV30 to TRBJ2-1, with no clear D. Germline assignment: CDR1 GTSNPN and CDR2 SVGIG (reference sequence). This CDR3 comprises 13 residues. V dropped 1 base and J dropped 4 bases, with 8 bases sitting between them. This CDR3 reads CAWSGPAYNEQFF. The CDR3 DNA reads TGTGCCTGGAGTGGACCAGCGTACAATGAGCAGTTCTTC.

The V gene is TRBV15, the J gene TRBJ1-1; TRBD1 aligns across 10 bases. The CDR3 length is 19 residues. Germline assignment: CDR1 LNHNV and CDR2 YYDKDF (reference sequence). The V and J ends lost 3 bases and 0 bases, in that order; junction bases with no gene match: 13. CDR3 sequence reads: CATSRERDRGVRVNTEAFF. CDR3 bases: TGTGCCACCAGCAGGGAACGGGACAGGGGCGTTAGGGTGAACACTGAAGCTTTCTTT.

The chain recombines TRBV6-5 with TRBJ2-5; D gene uncertain. Between the trimmed V and J ends, which lost 6 bases and 4 bases, there was a span of 15 bases. The V gene's germline CDR1 is MNHEY and CDR2 SVGAGI. CDR3 length: 14 amino acids. The CDR3 DNA reads as TGTGCCAGCAGAAGGTCTCACCTAGGAGAGACCCAGTACTTC. Translating gives CASRRSHLGETQYF.

V and J are TRBV5-1 and TRBJ1-4; the D gene is possibly TRBD1 (6 bases). This CDR3 has 14 amino acids. Germline lookup yields CDR1 SGHRS and CDR2 YFSETQ. V gave up 1 base and J gave up 8 bases, with 12 bases separating them. CDR3 coding DNA: TGCGCCAGCAGCTTGAGACAGGACGACGAAAAACTGTTTTTT. It yields the protein CASSLRQDDEKLFF.